This record concerns one TCR beta chain sequence. V was shortened by 7 bases and J by 13 bases, with 14 bases between the two germline ends. Looked up from germline, CDR1 is SGHAT and CDR2 is FQNNGV. The CDR3 is made up of 11 amino acids. Only in-frame clones appear in the TCRdb table, and some are missing; sequencing was by immunoSEQ multiplex PCR. The sample yields about 140,000 clones, 75% to 90% seen once. The source of the sample is a study of blood T cell repertoires in COVID-19. Cohorts were assigned according to the clinical history that participants reported. Either two negative PCRs, clearance, or symptom resolution qualified Cohort 3 donors as recovered.

Sequencing was performed on PBMCs or T cells enriched from blood (not recorded which). The J gene is TRBJ2-1, the V gene TRBV11-2; TRBD1 is a possible D gene (5 bases). The sequence was obtained from a man aged 55 to 69 who had recovered from COVID-19. The chain's CDR3 is CASTPLTVQFF. As DNA, the CDR3 is TGTGCCAGCACCCCGTTGACAGTTCAGTTCTTC.